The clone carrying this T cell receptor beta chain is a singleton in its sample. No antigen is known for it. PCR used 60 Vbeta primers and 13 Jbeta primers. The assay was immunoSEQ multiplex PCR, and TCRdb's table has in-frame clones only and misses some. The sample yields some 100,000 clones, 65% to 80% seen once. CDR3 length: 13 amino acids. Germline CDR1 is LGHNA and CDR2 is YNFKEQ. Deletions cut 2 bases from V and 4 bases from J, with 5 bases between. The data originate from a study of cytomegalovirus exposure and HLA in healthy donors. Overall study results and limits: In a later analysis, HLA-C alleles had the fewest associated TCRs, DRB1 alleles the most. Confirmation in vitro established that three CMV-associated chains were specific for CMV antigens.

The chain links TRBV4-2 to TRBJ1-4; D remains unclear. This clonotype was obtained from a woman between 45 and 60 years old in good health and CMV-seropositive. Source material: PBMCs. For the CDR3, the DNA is TGTGCCAGCAGCCAACCGGGTAATGAAAAACTGTTTTTT. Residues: CASSQPGNEKLFF.